The T cell receptor beta chain under discussion was sequenced for a study of graft-versus-host responses after intestinal transplantation. Overall study context: All recipients were transplanted with multivisceral, liver-intestinal, or isolated intestinal grafts. Recipients uniformly received anti-thymocyte globulin induction, followed by tacrolimus and steroids for three to four years.

In regard to this clone: Its antigen is not identified.

Produced via immunoSEQ multiplex PCR; TCRdb's table is partial and in-frame only. The sample lists 90,000 to 150,000 clones, over 85% occurring once. V lost 5 bases to trimming and J lost 2 bases; unmatched junction nucleotides: 3. Germline V CDR1 and CDR2: SGDLS, YYNGEE. CDR3 length: 13 residues. Study-level results: GvH clones turned up in recipient marrow; some had shown up first in ileum or blood. The study found high graft-versus-host to host-versus-graft clonal ratios in allografts of patients with graft-donor T cell macrochimerism.

The specimen comprised unstimulated CD4+ T cells sorted from spleen or lymph node cells, sampled before intestinal transplant. The rearrangement joins TRBV9 to TRBJ1-1, with 7 bases identical to TRBD1. The clonotype comes from a human donor who received an intestinal transplant. The CDR3 loop is CASRGQPNTEAFF. The CDR3, as DNA: TGTGCCAGCAGGGGACAGCCAAACACTGAAGCTTTCTTT.